This T cell receptor beta chain was recovered during a study of CD8+ T cells in alopecia areata (dated by TCRdb to 2016 to 2018). Context from the whole study: Treated patients were enrolled in an open-label pilot trial of oral tofacitinib at 5 to 10 mg twice daily for moderate-to-severe alopecia areata. High-throughput TCRbeta sequencing was used to examine T cell clonal expansion in alopecia areata in both the C3H/HeJ mouse model and human patients. RNA came from the PAXgene miRNA kit for fixed scalp, the miRNeasy kit for PBMCs, and the RNeasy kit for mouse skin. Tofacitinib-treated patients had biopsies at baseline and at 4 and 24 weeks of treatment, with a later scalp biopsy in several patients. Clonality in the scalp was compared among normal scalp (n=4), patchy alopecia areata scalp (n=8), and alopecia totalis/universalis scalp (n=8). Amplification of TCRbeta CDR3 regions was done by immunoSEQ multiplex PCR using 35 Vbeta forward primers and 13 Jbeta reverse primers. Tofacitinib was administered for 6 to 18 months, and 6 months of follow-up off drug were then conducted to assess delayed response and recurrence. On the human side, TCRbeta sequencing was run on scalp tissue and on sorted CD4+ and CD8+ peripheral blood T cells from healthy controls and from alopecia areata patients with either patchy or totalis/universalis disease. Study-level results and caveats: Unlike mouse skin, where gammadelta T cells dominate, normal human skin contains resident alphabeta T cells that get sequenced too, which complicates analysis of the scalp TCR repertoire. Compared with normal scalp, lesional scalp, particularly in alopecia totalis/universalis, had higher clonality and more expanded CD8+ clones, which suggests antigenic drive. Shared TCR sequences between patients were less evident than in mice, which may be partly attributable to HLA diversity in the patient population.

The library was generated by the immunoSEQ multiplex PCR assay. To provide template for TCR sequencing, every sample had RNA extracted and reverse transcribed into cDNA. First-strand cDNA was synthesized using SuperScript III with a 2:1 mix of oligo-dT and random hexamers. Amplification bias was assessed with a synthetic immune receptor repertoire, and residual bias was removed computationally. Regarding the original processing steps: Raw reads were preprocessed to remove errors, and CDR3 was defined by IMGT conventions from the conserved cysteine to phenylalanine. Clonality was computed by normalizing Shannon entropy by log2 of the number of productive unique TCRs and subtracting the result from 1. Scalp TCRbeta sequences were cross-referenced with sorted blood CD4 and CD8 repertoires so that the CD4 or CD8 identity of scalp clones could be inferred. The table comes from immuneACCESS by way of TCRdb, which keeps in-frame sequences with V and J called. Part of the clones is missing from these tables; in studies checked, under half for an unresolved V gene and the rest for unknown reasons. V, J and clone size are those of that table, while D and trimming were read from the DNA. The sample data list some 130,000 clones, and roughly 50% of these were observed just once. The ten top clones hold around 19% of the sample.

There are many counts of this clone. It lacks a known antigen. There are no base qualities to consult, and no much larger clone falls within one base. This specimen includes other DNA sequences encoding the same CDR3. In the paper's terms, the time point label means: baseline before oral tofacitinib. Lesional scalp punch biopsies and peripheral blood were obtained from alopecia areata patients. After PBMCs were isolated by density centrifugation and stained for CD3, CD4 and CD8, a FACSAria was used to sort CD4+ and CD8+ T cells. The receptor was isolated from a human donor with alopecia areata. The material sequenced was CD8+ T cells sorted from blood, taken at week 0.

The DNA is as follows: TGTGCCAGCAGTGATAGCGGGGGGGCCTACAATGAGCAGTTCTTC. This encodes CASSDSGGAYNEQFF. Recombination joined TRBV6-4 with TRBJ2-1, and TRBD2 aligns with 11 junction nucleotides. The germline V end is reduced by 3 bases and the J end by 2 bases; junction bases left unmatched: 0. Including the terminal cysteine and phenylalanine, the CDR3 comprises 15 residues. The entry retains the CDR3 DNA only, 45 bases that are in frame from base 1. For CDR1 and CDR2, the germline V gene lists MRHNA and SNTAGT.